This note documents a single TCR beta chain sequence. This receptor's antigen is unknown. Base quality data are lacking; no much larger clone is found one base away. The data originate from a study of memory CD4+ T cells and cytomegalovirus serostatus (dated by TCRdb to about 2019). Background on the whole study: The roughly 35 healthy Belgian adults in the cohort included 9 who were CMV seropositive and approximately 25 who were CMV seronegative. To replicate a published TCR-based CMV serostatus classifier, the study sequenced CD4+ memory TCRbeta repertoires from a Belgian cohort whose cytomegalovirus serostatus was known.

Single viable CD3+CD4+CD8-CD45RO+ cells were sorted as memory CD4+ T cells on a FACSAria II. CMV serostatus was assessed using a Roche Elecsys assay, by which serum IgG against CMV pp150, pp28, p38 and p52 was detected. After thawing, total CD4+ T cells were enriched by positive selection with CD4 magnetic microbeads. The samples came from a different study that was designed specifically to examine the CD4+ T cell memory repertoire. Peripheral blood mononuclear cells were isolated and cryopreserved following standard operating procedures; serum was stored at -80 °C. Staining used CD3-PerCP (BW264/56), CD4-APC (RPA-T4), CD45RO-PE (UCHT1) and CD8-Pacific Orange (3B5) antibodies, with Sytox blue excluding non-viable cells. General findings and caveats noted by the study authors: Among the 160 or so previously reported CMV-associated TCRbeta sequences, 60 to 70 showed up in the CD4+ memory repertoires, with each one found in between one and five individuals. Only CD4+CD45RO+ memory cells were sequenced, in contrast to the original study, in which naive and memory CD4+ and CD8+ populations were covered. For predicting CMV serostatus, the median bootstrapped AUC was roughly 0.95 using the original framework and roughly 0.91 using a US-trained random forest. The results were interpreted as suggesting that the CMV-associated TCR signature is mostly present in the CD4+ memory repertoire. On the Belgian cohort, the classifier built on the original framework reached a median bootstrapped AUC of around 0.95, with a 95% CI of 0.76-1.00.

The Quick-DNA Microprep Kit was used to extract genomic DNA from the sorted cells. Amplification of TCRbeta DNA was done with the immunoSEQ hsTCRbeta kit, following the protocol from the manufacturer. An Illumina MiSeq instrument was used to sequence the TCRbeta libraries. The original methods were these. Removing out-of-frame sequences left approximately 2,400,000 distinct TCRbeta sequences, an average of approximately 61,000 per individual. Each individual was scored by the count of 150 to 200 previously reported CMV-associated TCRbeta sequences and the total productive distinct TCRbeta count. A beta-binomial model was reimplemented in Python, and random forests from scikit-learn, run with default parameters, were trained on data from the US cohort. Classifier performance on the Belgian cohort was reported as the median AUC with percentile confidence intervals calculated over 10,000 bootstrap iterations. TCRdb retrieved this table from immuneACCESS and kept in-frame rearrangements only. Not all clones are present; in checked studies, unresolved V genes account for under half, and no reason is known for the remainder. V and J calls and clone size are copied from that table; D and trimming were computed from the DNA. In all, the sample holds roughly 45,000 clones, and 60% to 85% of those were seen once. The ten largest clonotypes hold roughly 0.6% of the sample.

This clonotype originated in an adult in good health and CMV-seronegative. The source material was memory CD4+ T cells from blood.

The CDR3 amino acid sequence is: CASSKVREGAEGAFF. The nucleotide sequence reads TGTGCCAGCAGCAAAGTTAGGGAAGGGGCTGAAGGGGCTTTCTTT. Rearrangement joined TRBV21-1 to TRBJ1-1; TRBD1, the D gene given by the table, was not confirmed from the DNA. TRBV21-1 is shown as a pseudogene. Spanning cysteine to phenylalanine, the CDR3 consists of 15 amino acids. The entry retains the CDR3 DNA only, 45 bases that are in frame from base 1.